What follows is one TCR beta chain and its context. Its antigen is still unknown. Using immunoSEQ multiplex PCR, the repertoire was profiled, and TCRdb retains in-frame clones only, with some absent. The table records approximately 100,000 clones, about 89% of them present only once. The V and J ends lost 1 base and 5 bases, in that order; junction bases with no gene match: 2. The length of the CDR3 is 15 residues. Germline V gene sequence: CDR1 LGHNA, CDR2 YSLEER. This sample is drawn from a study of PD-1 blockade in classical Hodgkin lymphoma. Study-wide results and limits: Complete responders matched newly diagnosed patients in baseline diversity. CD4+ TCR diversity, unlike CD8+, climbed significantly by C4D1. Undefined causes, possibly disease activity or prior therapy, underlie the repertoire differences.

There was relapse after autologous stem cell transplantation in every patient, and there was variation in brentuximab vedotin exposure. This TCR was sampled from a human donor with classical Hodgkin lymphoma. This material consisted of peripheral blood mononuclear cells (PBMCs), taken before the second cycle of nivolumab. This rearrangement joins TRBV4-3 to TRBJ1-4, with 9 positions matching TRBD1. The chain's CDR3 is CASSQAGTGNEKLFF. Written as DNA, the CDR3 is TGCGCCAGCAGCCAAGCCGGGACAGGGAATGAAAAACTGTTTTTT.